One sample yielded the 14 T cell receptor beta chains listed below, sequenced in a study of blood T cell repertoires in COVID-19. Generated by immunoSEQ multiplex PCR, the TCRdb table keeps only in-frame clones and is missing some. The data contain around 47,000 clones, 87% of them singletons. Sequencing was carried out using peripheral blood. These TCRs come from a man aged 40-50 years with COVID-19, enrolled during active disease.

The J gene is TRBJ1-1, the V gene TRBV7-9, with D unresolved. Trimming left V 5 bases short and J 2 bases short, with 15 bases between. The CDR3 is 15 residues long. Germline V gene lookup returns CDR1 SEHNR and CDR2 FQNEAQ (reference sequence). CDR3 bases: TGTGCCAGCAGCAAAGCCGGGAGCGAAAACACTGAAGCTTTCTTT. As protein: CASSKAGSENTEAFF.

The chain links TRBV5-1 to TRBJ2-5; TRBD1 matches 12 bases. The V gene end was trimmed by 0 bases and the J gene end by 4 bases; junction bases not matched to a gene: 4. In germline, CDR1 is SGHRS, CDR2 YFSETQ. The CDR3 sequence is 16 residues long. The CDR3 is CASSLEGTGGAETQYF. DNA for the CDR3: TGCGCCAGCAGCTTGGAAGGGACAGGGGGCGCAGAGACCCAGTACTTC.

The CDR3 DNA follows: TGTGCCAGCAGCTTAGCTCAGGGGGTCACTGAAGCTTTCTTT. Residues: CASSLAQGVTEAFF. The gene calls are TRBV11-2 and TRBJ1-1, with 7 bases identical to TRBD1. CDR3 size: 14 residues. The J segment lost 4 bases and the V segment lost 1 base, leaving 3 bases of the junction unmatched. Germline V gene sequence: CDR1 SGHAT, CDR2 FQNNGV.

The chain combines TRBV9 with TRBJ1-1; perhaps TRBD1 as D (5 bases). The CDR3 sequence is 16 residues long. Germline V gene lookup returns CDR1 SGDLS and CDR2 YYNGEE. V lost 4 bases, J lost 4 bases, and 20 bases lay in between. This CDR3 is CASSPGGEAIGTEAFF. The CDR3 DNA is TGTGCCAGCAGCCCGGGGGGGGAAGCGATCGGCACTGAAGCTTTCTTT. The full variable domain, in which reference TRBV9 and TRBJ1-1 provide the parts outside the CDR3, is DSGVTQTPKHLITATGQRVTLRCSPRSGDLSVYWYQQSLDQGLQFLIQYYNGEERAKGNILERFSAQQFPDLHSELNLSSLELGDSALYFCASSPGGEAIGTEAFFGQGTRLTVV.

The chain has TRBV3-1 (or the pseudogene TRBV3-2) and TRBJ2-7; TRBD1 matches at 12 bases. CDR1 is LGHDT and CDR2 is YNNKEL in the germline V gene (reference sequence). This CDR3 contains 15 residues. With V trimmed by 3 bases and J by 7 bases, 7 bases remained unmatched. In nucleotides, the CDR3 is TGTGCCAGCAGCCACACCGGGACAGGGGGCCGGGAGCAGTACTTC. Residues: CASSHTGTGGREQYF.

This clone was seen more than once but under ten times. The chain couples TRBV7-9 to TRBJ2-7, with TRBD2 identical over 9 bases. This CDR3 comprises 18 residues. Germline assignment: CDR1 SEHNR and CDR2 FQNEAQ (reference sequence). J lost 3 bases, V lost 5 bases, and 17 bases had no gene match. The CDR3, as DNA: TGTGCCAGCAGCCCGGGGGACAGAGGCGGGAGGGCCGTCTACGAGCAGTACTTC. Translating gives CASSPGDRGGRAVYEQYF. Full variable domain (outside the CDR3, taken from reference TRBV7-9 and TRBJ2-7): DTGVSQNPRHKITKRGQNVTFRCDPISEHNRLYWYRQTLGQGPEFLTYFQNEAQLEKSRLLSDRFSAERPKGSFSTLEIQRTEQGDSAMYLCASSPGDRGGRAVYEQYFGPGTRLTVT.

This chain joins TRBV5-1 and TRBJ2-2, with a possible D match to TRBD2 (6 bases). The CDR3 consists of 13 residues. Trimming removed 7 bases from V and 7 bases from J, with 14 bases in between. CDR1 is SGHRS and CDR2 is YFSETQ in the germline V gene. The CDR3 nucleotides are TGCGCCAGCTACGCCGTAGCGGACGGGGAGCTGTTTTTT. Translated, it gives CASYAVADGELFF. Full variable domain (remainder filled in from reference TRBV5-1 and TRBJ2-2): KAGVTQTPRYLIKTRGQQVTLSCSPISGHRSVSWYQQTPGQGLQFLFEYFSETQRNKGNFPGRFSGRQFSNSRSEMNVSTLELGDSALYLCASYAVADGELFFGEGSRLTVL.

CDR3 in amino acids: CASSIGVNSNNEQFF. The CDR3 coding sequence is TGTGCCAGTAGTATAGGGGTAAACAGCAACAATGAGCAGTTCTTC. This chain uses TRBV19 with TRBJ2-1; the D is unclear. V dropped 1 base and J dropped 5 bases, with 12 bases sitting between them. The CDR3 length is 15 residues. Per germline, CDR1 LNHDA and CDR2 SQIVND (reference sequence).

This rearrangement joins TRBV10-1 to TRBJ2-7; 9 bases line up with TRBD2. Unmatched junction bases numbered 5, after V lost 5 bases and J lost 6 bases. Germline CDR1 WNHNN, CDR2 SYGVQD (reference sequence). The CDR3 is 13 residues long. The chain's CDR3 is CASSTGLAGEQYF. The CDR3 DNA sequence: TGCGCCAGCAGTACGGGACTAGCCGGCGAGCAGTACTTC.

In this sample, this clone turned up once. The V call is TRBV12-5, the J call TRBJ2-7, with a possible D match to TRBD2 (7 bases). The CDR3 has 15 residues. V was clipped by 0 bases and J by 6 bases, with 15 bases between them. Per the germline V gene, CDR1 is LGHNT and CDR2 is FRNRAP. CDR3: CASGLVQGGGTEQYF. The CDR3 bases are TGTGCTAGTGGTTTGGTACAAGGGGGAGGGACCGAGCAGTACTTC.

The chain joins TRBV14 to TRBJ1-5, with D perhaps TRBD1 (5 bases). V gave up 1 base and J gave up 7 bases, with 11 bases separating them. The CDR3 is 14 residues long. Germline-derived CDR1 and CDR2 are SGHDN and FVKESK. CDR3 amino acids: CASSQGGGGQPQHF. CDR3 nucleotide sequence: TGTGCCAGCAGCCAAGGTGGGGGAGGCCAGCCCCAGCATTTT.

There are a few counts of this clone. The V and J genes are TRBV6-5 and TRBJ1-1; perhaps TRBD1 as D (5 bases). From germline, CDR1 is MNHEY and CDR2 SVGAGI. The CDR3 has 14 residues. Trimming left V 6 bases short and J 0 bases short, with 11 bases between. The CDR3: CASRKRQMNTEAFF. The CDR3 DNA sequence: TGTGCCAGCAGGAAACGACAGATGAACACTGAAGCTTTCTTT.

The CDR3 sequence is CASSYPQGAIGTEAFF. Written as DNA, the CDR3 is TGTGCCAGCAGTTACCCCCAGGGGGCGATTGGCACTGAAGCTTTCTTT. The chain recombines TRBV28 with TRBJ1-1; 8 bases map to TRBD1. This CDR3 comprises 16 residues. The V segment lost 4 bases and the J segment 4 bases; nucleotides outside the gene matches: 11. The germline CDR1 and CDR2 sequences are MDHEN and SYDVKM. The full variable domain, its missing parts supplied by reference TRBV28 and TRBJ1-1, is DVKVTQSSRYLVKRTGEKVFLECVQDMDHENMFWYRQDPGLGLRLIYFSYDVKMKEKGDIPEGYSVSREKKERFSLILESASTNQTSMYLCASSYPQGAIGTEAFFGQGTRLTVV.

The genes are TRBV6-1 and TRBJ1-5; D is unresolved. With 1 base removed from V and 6 bases from J, the gap between germline ends came to 7 bases. The length of the CDR3 is 13 residues. The germline V gene has CDR1 MNHNS and CDR2 SASEGT. CDR3 sequence reads: CASSEGGGQPQHF. CDR3 DNA sequence: TGTGCCAGCAGTGAAGGTGGCGGTCAGCCCCAGCATTTT.